The TCR beta chain described here comes from a study of cytomegalovirus exposure and HLA in healthy donors. Study-wide background: HLA-typed donors contributed about 85 million unique TCRs, which were held in an early data release.

The PCR made use of 60 Vbeta and 13 Jbeta primers. TCRdb's copy holds only in-frame clones and misses some; the assay was immunoSEQ multiplex PCR. The sample contains fewer than 250,000 clones, approximately 80% of which appear only once. The CDR3 spans 16 residues. The germline CDR1 and CDR2 sequences are LGHNA and YNFKEQ. The germline V and J ends were trimmed by 2 bases and 2 bases, with 14 bases remaining between them. This clone was observed once. The TCR originated in a woman in her fifties or sixties in good health and CMV-seropositive. The material sequenced was PBMCs. V and J are TRBV4-2 and TRBJ2-3, with D unclear. In DNA form, the CDR3 reads TGTGCCAGCAGCCAATCCAAGACAATAAACACAGATACGCAGTATTTT. Protein sequence: CASSQSKTINTDTQYF.